Listed below are T cell receptor beta chains from one sample, sequenced in a study of T cell responses to AZD1222 COVID-19 vaccine. Here immunoSEQ multiplex PCR was the method, and the copy in TCRdb shows in-frame clones only, minus some. The table records 200,000 or so clones, about 94% of them present only once. The specimen was peripheral blood, collected on day 0 of AZD1222 vaccination. The source is an adult in good health. Both conserved end residues are part of each CDR3. Each record gives: clone size, CDR3 length, V gene, D gene, J gene, CDR3 protein, CDR3 DNA. A D gene is named only where the DNA matches it firmly. Some rows have no size entry. The others give once, few or many, or a class for an expanded clone.

NA	11	TRBV25-1	NA	TRBJ2-1	CASSESGGQFF	TGTGCCAGCAGTGAATCTGGGGGGCAGTTCTTC
NA	15	TRBV28	TRBD2	TRBJ2-7	CASRQVAGDDYEQYF	TGTGCCAGCAGGCAAGTAGCGGGAGACGACTACGAGCAGTACTTC
NA	13	TRBV3-1/TRBV3-2	NA	TRBJ1-5	CASSRTGDQPQHF	TGTGCCAGCAGCCGCACGGGGGATCAGCCCCAGCATTTT
NA	13	TRBV7-9	NA	TRBJ1-1	CASSSRGNTEAFF	TGTGCCAGCAGCTCGAGGGGGAACACTGAAGCTTTCTTT
NA	17	TRBV4-1	TRBD2	TRBJ2-7	CASSPAETSGITYEQYF	TGCGCCAGCAGCCCCGCCGAGACTAGCGGGATCACCTACGAGCAGTACTTC
NA	15	TRBV7-8	TRBD2	TRBJ2-1	CASSSGLAGANEQFF	TGTGCCAGCAGCTCCGGACTAGCGGGAGCGAATGAGCAGTTCTTC
NA	15	TRBV5-1	TRBD2	TRBJ2-7	CASSPSASGTYEQYF	TGCGCCAGCAGCCCCAGTGCTAGCGGGACCTACGAGCAGTACTTC
NA	14	TRBV28	NA	TRBJ1-5	CASSGETGNQPQHF	TGTGCCAGCAGTGGGGAGACAGGCAATCAGCCCCAGCATTTT
NA	11	TRBV7-9	NA	TRBJ2-3	CASSLTDTQYF	TGTGCCAGCAGCTTAACGGATACGCAGTATTTT
NA	13	TRBV30	NA	TRBJ2-4	CAWSGREFNIQYF	TGTGCCTGGAGTGGCAGGGAATTTAACATTCAGTACTTC
few	17	TRBV5-1	NA	TRBJ2-6	CASSLGISSSGANVLTF	TGCGCCAGCAGCTTGGGAATAAGCAGCTCTGGGGCCAACGTCCTGACTTTC
NA	17	TRBV5-8	NA	TRBJ2-1	CASQGPVPVRPQGEQFF	TGTGCCAGCCAGGGGCCTGTGCCGGTCAGGCCCCAGGGGGAGCAGTTCTTC
NA	16	TRBV6-1	TRBD1	TRBJ2-5	CASSEVSGTGKETQYF	TGTGCCAGCAGTGAAGTGAGTGGGACAGGGAAAGAGACCCAGTACTTC
NA	13	TRBV7-9	NA	TRBJ1-5	CASTAGGNQPQHF	TGTGCCAGCACCGCTGGGGGGAATCAGCCCCAGCATTTT
NA	16	TRBV9	TRBD2	TRBJ2-1	CASSRLAGGGNNEQFF	TGTGCCAGCAGTCGACTAGCGGGAGGAGGGAACAATGAGCAGTTCTTC
NA	13	TRBV2	TRBD2	TRBJ2-7	CARGAGGTNEQYF	TGTGCCAGGGGGGCGGGAGGAACGAACGAGCAGTACTTC
once	14	TRBV19	NA	TRBJ2-7	CASSPGTGLDEQYF	TGTGCCAGTAGCCCAGGCACCGGTTTAGACGAGCAGTACTTC
NA	14	TRBV29-1	TRBD2	TRBJ2-2	CSVEERELTGELFF	TGCAGCGTTGAAGAGCGGGAGTTAACCGGGGAGCTGTTTTTT
NA	15	TRBV19	NA	TRBJ1-2	CASSSQGTQDYGYTF	TGTGCCAGTAGTTCTCAAGGGACACAGGACTATGGCTACACCTTC
once	12	TRBV19	TRBD1	TRBJ2-7	CASSTTGSEQYF	TGTGCCAGTAGTACGACAGGGAGCGAGCAGTACTTC
NA	14	TRBV2	NA	TRBJ2-2	CASSKDGYTGELFF	TGTGCCAGCAGTAAGGACGGTTACACCGGGGAGCTGTTTTTT
NA	14	TRBV20-1	TRBD2	TRBJ2-1	CSASSSGRSNEQFF	TGCAGTGCTAGTAGTAGCGGGAGGTCCAATGAGCAGTTCTTC
once	14	TRBV19	NA	TRBJ1-1	CASSPLRGNTEAFF	TGTGCCAGTAGTCCCCTTAGGGGAAACACTGAAGCTTTCTTT
NA	17	TRBV11-2	TRBD2	TRBJ2-1	CASSLVFGAGGINEQFF	TGTGCCAGCAGCCTAGTGTTCGGGGCGGGAGGAATAAATGAGCAGTTCTTC
few	13	TRBV5-1	NA	TRBJ2-5	CASSTPGKETQYF	TGCGCCAGCAGCACGCCAGGAAAGGAGACCCAGTACTTC
NA	15	TRBV28	NA	TRBJ1-3	CASSPPEGRTSTIYF	TGTGCCAGCAGTCCCCCCGAGGGACGCACAAGCACCATATATTTT
NA	13	TRBV5-6	NA	TRBJ1-1	CASSYGSNTEAFF	TGTGCCAGCAGCTATGGATCAAACACTGAAGCTTTCTTT
NA	15	TRBV7-9	TRBD2	TRBJ2-3	CASSLPTGGPDTQYF	TGTGCCAGCAGCTTACCAACGGGAGGGCCGGATACGCAGTATTTT
once	17	TRBV19	NA	TRBJ1-1	CASSILPGTGRGTEAFF	TGTGCCAGTAGTATCCTACCGGGTACAGGGCGGGGGACTGAAGCTTTCTTT
NA	17	TRBV4-1	TRBD2	TRBJ2-5	CASSLPRSASGRETQYF	TGCGCCAGCAGCCTTCCCAGGTCAGCTAGCGGGAGGGAGACCCAGTACTTC
NA	13	TRBV28	NA	TRBJ2-7	CASSTSPPYEQYF	TGTGCCAGCAGTACTAGTCCGCCCTACGAGCAGTACTTC
NA	14	TRBV5-1	TRBD2	TRBJ2-7	CASSYIGGTYEQYF	TGCGCCAGCAGCTACATCGGGGGGACCTACGAGCAGTACTTC
NA	18	TRBV5-6	TRBD2	TRBJ2-1	CASSLERTSVSSYNEQFF	TGTGCCAGCAGCTTGGAGCGGACTAGCGTCAGCTCCTACAATGAGCAGTTCTTC
NA	13	TRBV19	NA	TRBJ2-1	CASTPNPQDEQFF	TGTGCCAGTACCCCTAATCCGCAGGATGAGCAGTTCTTC
NA	13	TRBV10-3	NA	TRBJ1-3	CAISEKEGGTIYF	TGTGCCATCAGTGAGAAGGAGGGAGGCACCATATATTTT
NA	15	TRBV28	NA	TRBJ1-5	CASRAGGDSNQPQHF	TGTGCCAGCAGGGCTGGGGGGGACAGCAATCAGCCCCAGCATTTT
once	15	TRBV27	NA	TRBJ2-1	CASSLGGLGGNEQFF	TGTGCCAGCAGTTTAGGCGGGCTGGGAGGTAATGAGCAGTTCTTC
once	14	TRBV9	TRBD2	TRBJ2-1	CASSPEREVNEQFF	TGTGCCAGCAGCCCCGAGCGGGAGGTCAATGAGCAGTTCTTC
NA	13	TRBV4-2	NA	TRBJ2-1	CASSQRANNEQFF	TGTGCCAGCAGCCAAAGAGCGAACAATGAGCAGTTCTTC
once	16	TRBV7-9	NA	TRBJ1-3	CASSPRTAFSGNTIYF	TGTGCCAGCAGCCCACGGACAGCCTTCTCTGGAAACACCATATATTTT
NA	13	TRBV9	NA	TRBJ1-1	CASSVTGEAEAFF	TGTGCCAGCAGCGTAACGGGGGAGGCTGAAGCTTTCTTT
NA	15	TRBV14	NA	TRBJ2-1	CASSPGVAAYNEQFF	TGTGCCAGCAGCCCCGGGGTAGCGGCCTACAATGAGCAGTTCTTC
NA	13	TRBV7-3	NA	TRBJ1-1	CASKNSRNTEAFF	TGTGCCAGCAAAAACAGCAGGAACACTGAAGCTTTCTTT
NA	15	TRBV25-1	TRBD1	TRBJ1-2	CASTTGGNGVAGYTF	TGTGCCAGCACTACAGGGGGTAACGGGGTGGCTGGCTACACCTTC
NA	16	TRBV24-1	TRBD1	TRBJ2-1	CATSVPGQGEDNEQFF	TGTGCCACCAGTGTGCCGGGACAGGGGGAGGACAATGAGCAGTTCTTC
NA	15	TRBV4-1	TRBD1	TRBJ1-4	CASSQVDRVGEKLFF	TGCGCCAGCAGCCAGGTGGACAGGGTGGGTGAAAAACTGTTTTTT
once	14	TRBV27	NA	TRBJ1-1	CASSLAGEGTEAFF	TGTGCCAGCAGTTTGGCCGGGGAGGGCACTGAAGCTTTCTTT
NA	16	TRBV2	TRBD2	TRBJ2-3	CARRGLAGARTDTQYF	TGTGCCAGGAGGGGACTAGCGGGAGCGCGCACAGATACGCAGTATTTT
NA	14	TRBV27	NA	TRBJ1-5	CASSSRGAGGPQHF	TGTGCCAGCAGTTCCAGGGGAGCTGGTGGGCCCCAGCATTTT
NA	15	TRBV11-2	NA	TRBJ1-6	CASRPDRTANSPLHF	TGTGCCAGCAGGCCAGACCGGACAGCTAATTCACCCCTCCACTTT
once	14	TRBV6-5	NA	TRBJ2-7	CASSYSSGVYEQYF	TGTGCCAGCAGTTACTCGTCAGGGGTCTACGAGCAGTACTTC
NA	12	TRBV6-5	NA	TRBJ2-7	CASSWTAAEQYF	TGTGCCAGCAGCTGGACAGCGGCAGAGCAGTACTTC
NA	18	TRBV27	TRBD1	TRBJ1-5	CASSLYPSRDRDVQPQHF	TGTGCCAGCAGTTTATACCCCAGCCGGGACAGGGATGTTCAGCCCCAGCATTTT
NA	15	TRBV19	TRBD2	TRBJ2-2	CASSFLAGDTGELFF	TGTGCCAGTAGTTTCCTAGCGGGAGATACCGGGGAGCTGTTTTTT
NA	13	TRBV19	TRBD1	TRBJ1-1	CASSSRGPTEAFF	TGTGCCAGTAGCAGCAGGGGGCCCACTGAAGCTTTCTTT
once	15	TRBV3-1/TRBV3-2	TRBD2	TRBJ2-7	CASRTSGRAVDEQYF	TGTGCATCGAGGACTAGCGGGAGGGCCGTGGACGAGCAGTACTTC
once	14	TRBV29-1	NA	TRBJ2-5	CSVRTDLVQETQYF	TGCAGCGTTAGGACGGACCTGGTCCAAGAGACCCAGTACTTC
NA	14	TRBV5-4	NA	TRBJ2-3	CASNPSGGRDTQYF	TGTGCCAGCAACCCGTCGGGGGGCAGGGATACGCAGTATTTT
NA	16	TRBV11-3	TRBD2	TRBJ2-1	CASSLGGGSGYNEQFF	TGTGCCAGCAGCTTAGGAGGCGGGAGTGGCTACAATGAGCAGTTCTTC
NA	15	TRBV27	TRBD1	TRBJ1-1	CASSLRTGRHTEAFF	TGTGCCAGCAGTTTAAGGACAGGGAGGCACACTGAAGCTTTCTTT